The 7 T cell receptor beta chains presented below share a single source sample, sequenced in a study of T cells after posttransplantation cyclophosphamide. Busulfan-fludarabine conditioning, marrow transplant, and cyclophosphamide on days +3 and +4 were administered. Clones were sequenced by immunoSEQ multiplex PCR, and TCRdb holds only the in-frame ones, with some missing. The profile covers about 42,000 clones, with around 91% appearing a single time and 2.5% taken by the ten largest. Sample: PBMCs, taken around 63 days after allogeneic stem cell transplant with posttransplant cyclophosphamide. The receptors derive from a male patient in his sixties who received an allogeneic stem cell transplant from a related donor and was CMV-positive. Among the T cells, some may be from the graft donor.

The rearrangement joins TRBV5-1 to TRBJ2-7, with 7 positions matching TRBD1. CDR1 and CDR2 (germline): SGHRS, YFSETQ. V was pared by 0 bases and J by 0 bases, with 3 bases of the junction left unmatched. The CDR3 extends over 15 amino acids. The CDR3 is CASSLGQGVSYEQYV. CDR3 nucleotide sequence: TGCGCCAGCAGCTTGGGCCAGGGGGTCTCCTACGAGCAGTACGTC.

The chain has TRBV9 and TRBJ2-3, with D perhaps TRBD2 (5 bases). Germline CDR1 SGDLS, CDR2 YYNGEE. This CDR3 has 15 residues. The V end was cut by 3 bases, the J end by 0 bases, with 11 bases between. The CDR3 spells CASSAGLASTDTQYF. The CDR3 coding sequence is TGTGCCAGCAGCGCAGGACTCGCTAGCACAGATACGCAGTATTTT.

This chain uses TRBV30 with TRBJ2-3, with 8 bases that match TRBD2. With V trimmed by 2 bases and J by 4 bases, 20 bases remained unmatched. This CDR3 spans 19 amino acids. Germline V lookup: CDR1 GTSNPN, CDR2 SVGIG (reference sequence). The CDR3 nucleotides read TGTGCCTGGAGTTTTTGGGCCGGGAGGGCTACCGAGAAAGCAGATACGCAGTATTTT. Amino acids: CAWSFWAGRATEKADTQYF.

The rearrangement joins TRBV19 to TRBJ2-7; TRBD2 matches at 12 bases. The germline V gene encodes CDR1 LNHDA and CDR2 SQIVND (reference sequence). The ends lost 4 bases at V and 6 bases at J; junction bases unmatched: 16. This CDR3 region has 18 residues. The CDR3 spells CASSSRTSGALSRAEQYF. Written as DNA, the CDR3 is TGTGCCAGTAGTAGCCGGACTAGCGGGGCCCTCAGCCGGGCCGAGCAGTACTTC.

This chain uses TRBV2 with TRBJ1-1; D is undetermined. Between the trimmed V and J ends, which lost 1 base and 1 base, there was a span of 7 bases. CDR3 length equals 14 residues. Germline V gene lookup returns CDR1 SNHLY and CDR2 FYNNEI. In nucleotides, the CDR3 is TGTGCCAGCAGTGAAGGCACAAGGAACACTGAAGCTTTCTTT. Protein: CASSEGTRNTEAFF.

The rearrangement uses TRBV19 and TRBJ1-2; D is unclear. The CDR3 consists of 13 residues. The germline CDR1 and CDR2 sequences are LNHDA and SQIVND (reference sequence). V lost 10 bases, J lost 4 bases, and 16 bases lay in between. CDR3 in amino acids: CATLLEGSYGYTF. CDR3 in DNA: TGTGCCACCCTGCTGGAGGGTTCCTATGGCTACACCTTC.

The J gene is TRBJ1-3, the V gene TRBV14; 9 nucleotides match TRBD1. The germline CDR1 and CDR2 sequences are SGHDN and FVKESK. This CDR3 spans 17 amino acids. The V and J ends lost 1 base and 2 bases, in that order; junction bases with no gene match: 6. The CDR3 sequence: CASSQGGTGKTGNTIYF. Written as DNA, the CDR3 is TGTGCCAGCAGCCAAGGAGGGACAGGGAAAACTGGAAACACCATATATTTT.